This T cell receptor (beta chain) was found in a study of T cell responses to AZD1222 COVID-19 vaccine. General study results and limits: It should be noted that donors were predominantly white British and more often female, and clonal diversity was possibly underestimated.

A word on this clone: Its antigen remains unknown.

The repertoire was sequenced with immunoSEQ multiplex PCR; TCRdb's copy has only in-frame clones and lacks some. The table has fewer than 200,000 clones, more than 70% seen once. Here the sequenced sample was peripheral blood, taken 28 days after the second AZD1222 dose. This TCR derives from an adult who received the AZD1222 COVID-19 vaccine.

The CDR3 DNA reads TGCGCCAGCAGCTTGAATGGAAAGGACAATGAGCAGTTCTTC. Translated: CASSLNGKDNEQFF. The gene calls are TRBV5-1 and TRBJ2-1; D is undetermined. The germline V and J ends were trimmed by 1 base and 5 bases, with 10 bases remaining between them. CDR1 and CDR2 from the germline V gene are SGHRS and YFSETQ. This CDR3 spans 14 amino acids.